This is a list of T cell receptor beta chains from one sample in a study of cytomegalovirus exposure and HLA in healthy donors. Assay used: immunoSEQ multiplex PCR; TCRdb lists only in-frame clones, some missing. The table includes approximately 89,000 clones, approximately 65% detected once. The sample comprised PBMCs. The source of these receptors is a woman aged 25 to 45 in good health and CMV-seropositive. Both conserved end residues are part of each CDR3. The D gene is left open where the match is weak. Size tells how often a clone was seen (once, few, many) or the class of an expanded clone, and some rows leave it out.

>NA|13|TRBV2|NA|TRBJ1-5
TGTGCCAGCAGTGGGCAGGGTATGGAGCCCCAGCATTTT
CASSGQGMEPQHF
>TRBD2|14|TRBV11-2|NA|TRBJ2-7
TGTGCCAGCAGCCGACTAGCGGGGGTACACGAGCAGTACTTC
CASSRLAGVHEQYF
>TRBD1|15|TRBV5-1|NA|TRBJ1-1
TGCGCCAGCAAAGAACAGGGGGCCGTGAACACTGAAGCTTTCTTT
CASKEQGAVNTEAFF
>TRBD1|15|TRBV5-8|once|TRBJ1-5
TGTGCCAGCAGGCCCAGGGGACAGGGAGCTCAGCCCCAGCATTTT
CASRPRGQGAQPQHF
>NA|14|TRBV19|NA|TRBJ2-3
TGTGCCAGTAGTCTAAAGGGGCTATGGGATACGCAGTATTTT
CASSLKGLWDTQYF
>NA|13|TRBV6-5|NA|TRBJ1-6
TGTGCCAGCAGTTCGGGATCTACTCCACCCCTCCACTTT
CASSSGSTPPLHF
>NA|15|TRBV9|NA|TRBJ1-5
TGTGCCAGCAGCGCGGCGGGGTTAAATCATCAGCCCCAGCATTTT
CASSAAGLNHQPQHF
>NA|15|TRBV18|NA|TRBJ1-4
TGTGCCAGCTCACCATTTATTACCCAGGATGAAAAACTGTTTTTT
CASSPFITQDEKLFF
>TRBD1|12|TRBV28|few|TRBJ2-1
TGTGCCCTTACAGGGGCTGACAATGAGCAGTTCTTC
CALTGADNEQFF
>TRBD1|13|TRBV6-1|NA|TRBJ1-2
TGTGCCAGCAGGGCGGCAGGGGGCTATGGCTACCCCTTC
CASRAAGGYGYPF
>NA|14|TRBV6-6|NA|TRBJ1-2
TGTGCCAGCAGTTACTCAGAAAGGCGGGATGGCTACACCTTC
CASSYSERRDGYTF
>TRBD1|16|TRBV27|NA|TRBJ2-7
TGTGCCAGCAGTTTGATTGGACAGGGGAGCGGCCACGAGCAGTACTTC
CASSLIGQGSGHEQYF
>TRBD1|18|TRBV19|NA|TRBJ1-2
TGTGCCAGTAGTATCCCAGGCGTTCCGGGACAGGGGGCGCGGGGCTACACCTTC
CASSIPGVPGQGARGYTF
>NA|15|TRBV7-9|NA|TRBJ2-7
TGTGCCAGCAGCTTAGGCGGGTTCAGCTCCTACGAGCAGTACTTC
CASSLGGFSSYEQYF